This T cell receptor (beta chain) was sequenced during a study of shared clonotypes between healthy human individuals. Note on this clone: Its antigen is as yet unknown.

Some clones are missing from TCRdb's copy, which holds only in-frame ones; the method was immunoSEQ multiplex PCR. The sample includes millions of clones, approximately 90% of them seen just once. Study-wide results and caveats: Sharing of clonotypes among donors was expected to vary with sequencing depth. Approximately 5% was the fraction of naive CD4 clonotypes found shared across a few donors.

This clonotype was obtained from a man younger than 35 in good health. Material for sequencing was naive CD4+ T cells sorted from blood. Subset reported: CD45RA+ positively selected.

The CDR3 reads CASSQDLGLPNTEAFF. The CDR3 coding sequence is TGCGCCAGCAGCCAAGATCTAGGACTCCCGAACACTGAAGCTTTCTTT. The chain links TRBV4-3 to TRBJ1-1, with D unclear. The CDR3 length is 16 residues. Deletions cut 0 bases from V and 1 base from J, with 12 bases between. Looked up from germline, CDR1 is LGHNA and CDR2 is YSLEER.